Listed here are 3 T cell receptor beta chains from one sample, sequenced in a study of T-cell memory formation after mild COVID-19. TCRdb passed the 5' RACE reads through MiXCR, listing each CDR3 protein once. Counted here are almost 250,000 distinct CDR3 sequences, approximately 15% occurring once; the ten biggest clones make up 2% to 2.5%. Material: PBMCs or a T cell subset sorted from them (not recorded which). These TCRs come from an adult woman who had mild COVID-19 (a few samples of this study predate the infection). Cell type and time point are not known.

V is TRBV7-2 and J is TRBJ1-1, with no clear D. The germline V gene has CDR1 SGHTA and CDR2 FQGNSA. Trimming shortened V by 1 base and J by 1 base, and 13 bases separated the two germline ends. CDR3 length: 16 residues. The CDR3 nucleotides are TGTGCCAGCAGCTTAGGATTTGGGCTGAAGAACACTGAAGCTTTCTTT. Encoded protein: CASSLGFGLKNTEAFF.

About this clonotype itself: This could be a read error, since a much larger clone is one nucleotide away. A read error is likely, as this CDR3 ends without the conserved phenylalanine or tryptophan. The CDR3 protein is CSARDGYTDTQYL. The DNA for the CDR3 is TGCAGTGCTCGGGACGGATACACAGATACGCAGTATTTG. The rearrangement uses TRBV20-1 and TRBJ2-3; D is perhaps TRBD1 or TRBD2 (5 bases each). V lost 5 bases, J lost 2 bases, and 11 bases lay in between. The CDR3 is 13 residues long. The germline gives CDR1 DFQATT, CDR2 SNEGSKA (reference sequence).

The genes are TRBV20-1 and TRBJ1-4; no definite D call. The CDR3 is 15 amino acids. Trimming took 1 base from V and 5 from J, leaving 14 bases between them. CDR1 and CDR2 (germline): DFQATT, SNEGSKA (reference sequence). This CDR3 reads CSARARGKGNEKLFF. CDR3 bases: TGCAGTGCTAGAGCCCGAGGGAAGGGAAATGAAAAACTGTTTTTT.